The 30 T cell receptor beta chains below were found in one sample sequenced in a study of OX40 agonist ivuxolimab in advanced cancers. The data were produced by immunoSEQ multiplex PCR, yet TCRdb's version contains in-frame clones alone and is incomplete. Among 20,000 to 30,000 clones listed, 76% were seen once. The input for sequencing was CD4+ or CD8+ T cells sorted from blood, taken in a trial of the OX40 agonist ivuxolimab. The receptors were gathered from an adult with an advanced solid tumor such as melanoma, head and neck, liver or kidney cancer.

The chain uses TRBV15 and TRBJ1-2, with 7 nucleotides matching TRBD1. J was trimmed by 5 bases and V by 5 bases; bases with no gene match: 8. CDR1 is LNHNV and CDR2 is YYDKDF in the germline V gene (reference sequence). CDR3 length: 14 amino acids. The CDR3 sequence: CATSGFGTVYGYTF. The DNA for the CDR3 is TGTGCCACCAGCGGATTCGGGACAGTTTATGGCTACACCTTC.

The chain carries TRBV7-9 and TRBJ1-4; possible D gene TRBD1, 6 bases. Between the trimmed V and J ends, which lost 5 bases and 3 bases, there was a span of 19 bases. Germline CDR1 is SEHNR and CDR2 is FQNEAQ (reference sequence). The CDR3 is made up of 17 amino acids. The CDR3 region is CASSLVWGAGANEKLFF. CDR3 nucleotides: TGTGCCAGCAGCCTAGTATGGGGGGCTGGTGCTAATGAAAAACTGTTTTTT.

The chain uses TRBV6-6 and TRBJ2-2; 9 nucleotides match TRBD1. The ends lost 4 bases at V and 3 bases at J; junction bases unmatched: 3. The CDR3 runs to 15 residues. The germline V gene encodes CDR1 MNHNY and CDR2 SVGAGI (reference sequence). The CDR3 loop is CASSLGQGYTGELFF. The CDR3 nucleotides read TGTGCCAGCAGTTTGGGACAGGGATACACCGGGGAGCTGTTTTTT.

This clone was observed a single time. The gene calls are TRBV11-3 and TRBJ2-1; perhaps TRBD1 as D (6 bases). Germline V gene data show CDR1 as SGHNT and CDR2 as YENEEA. The CDR3 is made up of 16 amino acids. V was shortened by 5 bases and J by 10 bases, with 24 bases between the two germline ends. The CDR3 sequence is CASSPSRGSPTREQFF. The CDR3 DNA reads TGTGCCAGCAGCCCGTCGAGGGGGAGCCCCACAAGGGAGCAGTTCTTC. Variable domain in full (rest from reference TRBV11-3 and TRBJ2-1): EAGVVQSPRYKIIEKKQPVAFWCNPISGHNTLYWYLQNLGQGPELLIRYENEEAVDDSQLPKDRFSAERLKGVDSTLKIQPAELGDSAVYLCASSPSRGSPTREQFFGPGTRLTVL.

The rearrangement uses TRBV7-2 and TRBJ1-6; TRBD1 matches 7 bases. The CDR3 contains 12 residues. Germline CDR1 reads SGHTA; CDR2 reads FQGNSA. V shed 3 bases, J shed 14 bases, and the junction held 4 bases outside the gene matches. CDR3 bases: TGTGCCAGCAGCTTGGACAGGACAGCCCTCCACTTT. Its protein is CASSLDRTALHF.

This clone was seen a handful of times. V and J are TRBV6-6 and TRBJ2-7; the match to TRBD1 covers 8 bases. The CDR3 loop spans 14 amino acids. Unmatched junction bases numbered 7, after V lost 6 bases and J lost 3 bases. CDR1 is MNHNY and CDR2 is SVGAGI in the germline V gene (reference sequence). As DNA, the CDR3 is TGTGCCAGCAGGTTACAAGGACAGGGCTACGAGCAGTACTTC. Protein product: CASRLQGQGYEQYF.

This clone was seen just once. V usage is TRBV28 and J usage is TRBJ2-6; 12 positions agree with TRBD1. V lost 10 bases and J lost 3; bases outside the gene matches: 10. The CDR3 has 17 amino acids. Germline V gene sequence: CDR1 MDHEN, CDR2 SYDVKM. Here the CDR3 DNA reads TGTGCCACCAAGCCGGGACAGGGGGCGCTTGGGGCCAACGTCCTGACTTTC. It codes for CATKPGQGALGANVLTF.

The chain recombines TRBV5-4 with TRBJ2-5; TRBD1 matches 7 bases. This CDR3 has 17 residues. V was clipped by 0 bases and J by 4 bases; unmatched bases: 12. CDR1 and CDR2 from the germline V gene are SGHNT and YYREEE (reference sequence). The CDR3 DNA follows: TGTGCCAGCAGCTTGGGAGTGTACCAGGGGGTTGGAGAGACCCAGTACTTC. It translates to CASSLGVYQGVGETQYF. Combining the CDR3 with reference TRBV5-4 and TRBJ2-5 gives the whole variable domain ETGVTQSPTHLIKTRGQQVTLRCSSQSGHNTVSWYQQALGQGPQFIFQYYREEENGRGNFPPRFSGLQFPNYSSELNVNALELDDSALYLCASSLGVYQGVGETQYFGPGTRLLVL.

J is TRBJ1-2 and V is TRBV6-6; the D gene is possibly TRBD1 (6 bases). The length of the CDR3 is 15 residues. V lost 6 bases to trimming and J lost 4 bases, with 18 bases between them. Germline CDR1 reads MNHNY; CDR2 reads SVGAGI (reference sequence). The CDR3 sequence is CASSRPLGQSYGYTF. CDR3 nucleotides: TGTGCCAGCAGCCGCCCCCTCGGACAGTCCTATGGCTACACCTTC.

V and J are TRBV5-4 and TRBJ2-1; tentative D call: TRBD2 (6 bases). Germline V gene data show CDR1 as SGHNT and CDR2 as YYREEE (reference sequence). The V end lost 4 bases, the J end lost 8 bases, and 22 bases lay between the germline ends. This CDR3 region has 16 residues. CDR3 loop: CASSGGLRRGADEQFF. CDR3 bases: TGTGCCAGCAGCGGAGGACTACGGAGGGGAGCAGATGAGCAGTTCTTC. Full variable domain (rest looked up from reference TRBV5-4 and TRBJ2-1): ETGVTQSPTHLIKTRGQQVTLRCSSQSGHNTVSWYQQALGQGPQFIFQYYREEENGRGNFPPRFSGLQFPNYSSELNVNALELDDSALYLCASSGGLRRGADEQFFGPGTRLTVL.

The chain links TRBV5-1 to TRBJ2-1, with D possibly TRBD1 on 6 matching bases. The CDR3 has 11 residues. Trimming left V 7 bases short and J 10 bases short, with 12 bases between. Per the germline V gene, CDR1 is SGHRS and CDR2 is YFSETQ. Here the CDR3 reads CASGDRLEQFF. DNA for the CDR3: TGCGCCAGCGGCGACAGGCTCGAGCAGTTCTTC.

This clone has a handful of counts. The rearrangement joins TRBV9 to TRBJ1-1; D not certain. The CDR3 runs 14 residues. Per the germline V gene, CDR1 is SGDLS and CDR2 is YYNGEE. Trimming left V 0 bases short and J 1 base short, with 7 bases between. This CDR3 reads CASSVEPANTEAFF. The CDR3 coding sequence is TGTGCCAGCAGCGTAGAACCGGCGAACACTGAAGCTTTCTTT.

The gene calls are TRBV18 and TRBJ1-1, with D perhaps matching TRBD1 (6 bases). This CDR3 has 15 residues. V lost 3 bases to trimming and J lost 1 base, with 12 bases between them. In germline, CDR1 is KGHSH, CDR2 LQKENI. DNA of the CDR3: TGTGCCAGCTCACCGGGCCCAGGGGAGAACACTGAAGCTTTCTTT. It codes for CASSPGPGENTEAFF.

The chain joins TRBV6-1 to TRBJ2-7; 11 nucleotides line up with TRBD1. This CDR3 comprises 15 residues. V dropped 7 bases and J dropped 0; count of bases not matched to a gene: 5. CDR1 MNHNS and CDR2 SASEGT come from the germline V gene. The CDR3 loop reads CASIRDRGSSYEQYF. CDR3 nucleotide sequence: TGTGCCAGCATTAGGGACAGGGGGAGCTCCTACGAGCAGTACTTC.

This chain joins TRBV18 and TRBJ2-7, with D possibly matching TRBD2 (7 bases). This CDR3 has 13 amino acids. Germline V gene lookup returns CDR1 KGHSH and CDR2 LQKENI. Trimming took 3 bases from V and 7 from J, leaving 13 bases between them. CDR3 nucleotides: TGTGCCAGCTCACCCCTGGGGGGGCGAGAGCAGTACTTC. Translation: CASSPLGGREQYF.

This CDR3 is CAWSGTDYTQYF. The CDR3 bases are TGTGCCTGGAGTGGGACCGATTATACGCAGTATTTT. This chain connects TRBV30 to TRBJ2-3, with D uncertain. Germline V gene lookup returns CDR1 GTSNPN and CDR2 SVGIG (reference sequence). The CDR3 extends over 12 amino acids. V dropped 1 base and J dropped 7 bases, with 9 bases sitting between them.

Only one count was recorded for this clone. The chain recombines TRBV5-6 with TRBJ2-3; a possible D gene is TRBD1 (6 bases). Trimming removed 3 bases from V and 14 bases from J, with 13 bases in between. Germline V gene data show CDR1 as SGHDT and CDR2 as YYEEEE. The CDR3 has 11 amino acids. CDR3 residues: CASSYGGQWYF. CDR3 DNA: TGTGCCAGCAGCTATGGAGGACAGTGGTATTTT.

This clone was found a few times. The V call is TRBV18, the J call TRBJ2-7; TRBD1 is a possible D gene (5 bases). Trimming removed 1 base at V and 3 bases at J, with 10 bases between. Germline lookup yields CDR1 KGHSH and CDR2 LQKENI. This CDR3 has 14 amino acids. The CDR3 nucleotides read TGTGCCAGCTCACCACAGTCAACAGGCTACGAGCAGTACTTC. It codes for CASSPQSTGYEQYF.

The chain carries TRBV4-2 and TRBJ2-1, with 10 bases matching TRBD2. Germline V CDR1 and CDR2: LGHNA, YNFKEQ. This CDR3 is built from 16 residues. V lost 1 base to trimming and J lost 7 bases; unmatched junction nucleotides: 7. The CDR3 nucleotides read TGTGCCAGCAGCCAAGTCCAGCGGGGGGGGCATAATGAGCAGTTCTTC. Translated: CASSQVQRGGHNEQFF.

Note on this clone: Other DNA sequences within the sample encode an identical CDR3. The rearrangement uses TRBV9 and TRBJ2-5; D unclear. Germline CDR1 is SGDLS and CDR2 is YYNGEE. The length of the CDR3 is 13 residues. The V and J ends lost 0 bases and 3 bases respectively, with 6 bases between them. This CDR3 is CASSVAREETQYF. The CDR3, as DNA: TGTGCCAGCAGCGTAGCCAGAGAAGAGACCCAGTACTTC. Based on the CDR3 plus reference TRBV9 and TRBJ2-5, the full variable domain is DSGVTQTPKHLITATGQRVTLRCSPRSGDLSVYWYQQSLDQGLQFLIQYYNGEERAKGNILERFSAQQFPDLHSELNLSSLELGDSALYFCASSVAREETQYFGPGTRLLVL.

This clone was seen more than once but under ten times. The chain joins TRBV7-9 to TRBJ1-1; D gene unclear. The CDR3 spans 13 residues. Looked up from germline, CDR1 is SEHNR and CDR2 is FQNEAQ (reference sequence). The V and J ends lost 3 bases and 0 bases respectively, with 5 bases between them. The chain's CDR3 is CASSFQVNTEAFF. CDR3 coding DNA: TGTGCCAGCAGCTTTCAGGTGAACACTGAAGCTTTCTTT.

The J gene is TRBJ2-2, the V gene TRBV19; D remains ambiguous. The length of the CDR3 is 15 residues. V shed 5 bases and J shed 4 bases, with 14 bases lying between them. Germline V gives CDR1 LNHDA, CDR2 SQIVND (reference sequence). The CDR3 DNA reads as TGTGCCAGTAGTCCAGGAACTCTAACCACCGGGGAGCTGTTTTTT. It encodes CASSPGTLTTGELFF.

The rearrangement joins TRBV5-6 to TRBJ1-4; unclear D gene. The V gene's germline CDR1 is SGHDT and CDR2 YYEEEE. The CDR3 covers 14 residues. V was clipped by 0 bases and J by 7 bases, with 10 bases between them. CDR3 nucleotides: TGTGCCAGCAGCTTGGCCGAAAGATCTGAAAAACTGTTTTTT. This codes for CASSLAERSEKLFF.

This clone has more than one count but fewer than ten. This chain joins TRBV5-1 and TRBJ2-5, with D maybe TRBD2 (6 bases). Trimming took off 7 bases at V and 7 bases at J, with 11 bases between the two ends. The V gene's germline CDR1 is SGHRS and CDR2 YFSETQ. This CDR3 has 11 amino acids. The CDR3 spells CASALEGTQYF. The CDR3 DNA reads TGCGCCAGCGCCCTGGAGGGGACCCAGTACTTC.

The count of this clone is one. The chain joins TRBV6-6 to TRBJ2-5; TRBD2 might be the D (6 bases). The ends were cut back, 6 bases at V and 6 bases at J, with 17 bases in the middle. The germline V gene encodes CDR1 MNHNY and CDR2 SVGAGI (reference sequence). The CDR3 length is 14 residues. CDR3: CASSPSAGLKTQYF. The CDR3 region has the DNA TGTGCCAGCAGCCCCTCCGCGGGGTTGAAGACCCAGTACTTC.

As for this clone: This may arise from a read error, as a much more abundant clone is one base away. The sample carries other DNA sequences with the same CDR3. The rearrangement uses TRBV14 and TRBJ2-2; perhaps TRBD2 as D (5 bases). This CDR3 has 13 residues. Germline V lookup: CDR1 SGHDN, CDR2 FVKESK. For the CDR3, the DNA is TGTGCCAGCAGCCCCAAGGGCACCGGGGAGCTATTTTTT. Its protein product is CASSPKGTGELFF.

The chain has TRBV7-3 and TRBJ2-1; D possibly corresponds to TRBD1 (6 bases). V lost 5 bases, J lost 4 bases, and 15 bases lay in between. The CDR3 is made up of 15 amino acids. Germline-derived CDR1 and CDR2 are SGHTA and FQGTGA. The CDR3 region has the DNA TGTGCCAGCAGCCCAACAGGGTACCCTTACAATGAGCAGTTCTTC. Residues: CASSPTGYPYNEQFF.

This chain links TRBV30 with TRBJ2-5, with D uncertain. Germline-derived CDR1 and CDR2 are GTSNPN and SVGIG (reference sequence). Trimming pared 7 bases from V and 1 base from J, leaving 7 bases between. This CDR3 has 11 amino acids. The CDR3: CASRGQETQYF. CDR3 in DNA: TGTGCCTCGAGAGGCCAAGAGACCCAGTACTTC. Full variable domain (outside the CDR3, taken from reference TRBV30 and TRBJ2-5): SQTIHQWPATLVQPVGSPLSLECTVEGTSNPNLYWYRQAAGRGLQLLFYSVGIGQISSEVPQNLSASRPQDRQFILSSKKLLLSDSGFYLCASRGQETQYFGPGTRLLVL.

This sequence joins TRBV18 and TRBJ2-1, with D perhaps matching TRBD1 (5 bases). The V gene's germline CDR1 is KGHSH and CDR2 LQKENI. Trimming took 2 bases from V and 1 from J, leaving 15 bases between them. This CDR3 spans 17 amino acids. CDR3 loop: CASSPWPPAGSYNEQFF. The CDR3 DNA reads as TGTGCCAGCTCACCATGGCCGCCCGCAGGGTCCTACAATGAGCAGTTCTTC.

The chain is built from TRBV11-1 and TRBJ2-2, with 8 bases matching TRBD2. This CDR3 is built from 15 residues. V dropped 3 bases and J dropped 3; count of bases not matched to a gene: 3. Germline lookup yields CDR1 SGHAT and CDR2 FQDESV (reference sequence). The CDR3 coding sequence is TGTGCCAGCAGCTTTGTAGCGGGGTACACCGGGGAGCTGTTTTTT. Translating it yields CASSFVAGYTGELFF.